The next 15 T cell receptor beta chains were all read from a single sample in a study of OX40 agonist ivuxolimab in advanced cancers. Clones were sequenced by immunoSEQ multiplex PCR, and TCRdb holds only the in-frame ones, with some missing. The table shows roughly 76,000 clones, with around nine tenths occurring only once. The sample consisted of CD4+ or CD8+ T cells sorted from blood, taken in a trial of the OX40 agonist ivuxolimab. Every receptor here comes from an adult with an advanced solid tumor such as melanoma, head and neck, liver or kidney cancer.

The CDR3 protein is CASSYGSGAYEQYF. CDR3 coding DNA: TGTGCCAGCAGTTACGGCAGCGGGGCTTACGAGCAGTACTTC. The chain combines TRBV6-5 with TRBJ2-7, with 7 nucleotides matching TRBD2. The J segment lost 4 bases and the V segment lost 2 bases, leaving 5 bases of the junction unmatched. The CDR3 is 14 amino acids. Germline V gene sequence: CDR1 MNHEY, CDR2 SVGAGI.

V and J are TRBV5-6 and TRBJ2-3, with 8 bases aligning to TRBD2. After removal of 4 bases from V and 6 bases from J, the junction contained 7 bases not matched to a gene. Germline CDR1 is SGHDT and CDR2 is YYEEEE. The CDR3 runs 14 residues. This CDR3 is CASSLPSGGDTQYF. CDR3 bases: TGTGCCAGCAGCCTACCCAGCGGGGGCGATACGCAGTATTTT.

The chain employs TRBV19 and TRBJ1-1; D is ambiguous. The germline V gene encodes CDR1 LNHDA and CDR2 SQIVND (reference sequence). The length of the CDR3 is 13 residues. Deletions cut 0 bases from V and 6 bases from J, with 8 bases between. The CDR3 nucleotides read TGTGCCAGTAGTATAGATCGAGGCTCTGAAGCTTTCTTT. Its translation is CASSIDRGSEAFF. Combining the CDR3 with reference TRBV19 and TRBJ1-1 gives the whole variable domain DGGITQSPKYLFRKEGQNVTLSCEQNLNHDAMYWYRQDPGQGLRLIYYSQIVNDFQKGDIAEGYSVSREKKESFPLTVTSAQKNPTAFYLCASSIDRGSEAFFGQGTRLTVV.

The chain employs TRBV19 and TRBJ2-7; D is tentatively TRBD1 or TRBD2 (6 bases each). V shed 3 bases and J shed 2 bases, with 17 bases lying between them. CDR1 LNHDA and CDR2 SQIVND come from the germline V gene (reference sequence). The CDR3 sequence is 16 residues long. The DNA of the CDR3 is TGTGCCAGTAGTATTGGTTGGGGGGCCGAGGCCTACGAGCAGTACTTC. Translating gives CASSIGWGAEAYEQYF.

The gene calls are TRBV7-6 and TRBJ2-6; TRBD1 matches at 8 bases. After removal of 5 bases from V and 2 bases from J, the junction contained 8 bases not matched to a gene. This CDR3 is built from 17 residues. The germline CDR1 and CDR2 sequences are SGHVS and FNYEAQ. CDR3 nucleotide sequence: TGTGCCAGCAGCGCTGGACAGGGAGACCCTGGGGCCAACGTCCTGACTTTC. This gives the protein CASSAGQGDPGANVLTF.

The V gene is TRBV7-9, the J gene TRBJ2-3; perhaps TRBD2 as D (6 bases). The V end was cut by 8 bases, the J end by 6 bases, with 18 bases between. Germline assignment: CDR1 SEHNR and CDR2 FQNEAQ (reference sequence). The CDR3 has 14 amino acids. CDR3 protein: CASPRGSIMDTQYF. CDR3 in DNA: TGTGCCAGCCCTCGGGGGAGCATTATGGATACGCAGTATTTT.

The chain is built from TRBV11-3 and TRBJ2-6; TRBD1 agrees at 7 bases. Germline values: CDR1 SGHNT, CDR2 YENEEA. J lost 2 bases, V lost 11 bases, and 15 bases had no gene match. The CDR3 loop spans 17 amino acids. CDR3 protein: CAPDGRDSPTGANVLTF. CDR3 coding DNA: TGTGCCCCGGATGGTCGGGACAGCCCTACTGGGGCCAACGTCCTGACTTTC.

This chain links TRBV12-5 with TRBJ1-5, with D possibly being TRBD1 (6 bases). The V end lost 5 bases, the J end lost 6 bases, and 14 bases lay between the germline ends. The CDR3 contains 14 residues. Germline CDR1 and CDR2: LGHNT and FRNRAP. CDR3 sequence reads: CASGAGGLIQPQHF. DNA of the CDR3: TGTGCTAGTGGTGCCGGGGGGCTGATTCAGCCCCAGCATTTT. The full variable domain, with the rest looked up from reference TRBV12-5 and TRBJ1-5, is DARVTQTPRHKVTEMGQEVTMRCQPILGHNTVFWYRQTMMQGLELLAYFRNRAPLDDSGMPKDRFSAEMPDATLATLKIQPSEPRDSAVYFCASGAGGLIQPQHFGDGTRLSIL.

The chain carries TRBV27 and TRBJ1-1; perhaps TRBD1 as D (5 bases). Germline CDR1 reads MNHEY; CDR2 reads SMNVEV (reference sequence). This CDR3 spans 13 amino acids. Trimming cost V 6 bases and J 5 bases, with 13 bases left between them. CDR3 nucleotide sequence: TGTGCCAGCAGGGTCTGGGGGATGACTGAAGCTTTCTTT. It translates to CASRVWGMTEAFF.

The chain's CDR3 is CASSLGQGFSTF. For the CDR3, the DNA is TGTGCCAGCAGCTTAGGACAGGGATTCTCCACCTTC. The chain carries TRBV11-2 and TRBJ1-2, with 7 nucleotides matching TRBD1. Losses at the gene ends were 1 base for V and 13 bases for J; bases not matched to a gene: 6. The CDR3 covers 12 residues. Per germline, CDR1 SGHAT and CDR2 FQNNGV.

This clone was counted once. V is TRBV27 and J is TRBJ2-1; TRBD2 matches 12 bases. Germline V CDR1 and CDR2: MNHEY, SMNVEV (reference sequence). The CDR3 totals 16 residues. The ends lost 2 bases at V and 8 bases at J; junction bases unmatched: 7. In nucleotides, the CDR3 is TGTGCCAGCAGTTTAAGGGCTAGCGGGGGGGGTGATGAGCAGTTCTTC. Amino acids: CASSLRASGGGDEQFF.

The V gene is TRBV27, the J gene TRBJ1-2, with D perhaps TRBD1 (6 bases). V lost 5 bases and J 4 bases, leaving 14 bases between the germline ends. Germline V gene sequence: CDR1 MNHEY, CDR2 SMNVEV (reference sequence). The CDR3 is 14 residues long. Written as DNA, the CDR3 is TGTGCCAGCAGTCCCAAAGGGGGTAGCTATGGCTACACCTTC. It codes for CASSPKGGSYGYTF.

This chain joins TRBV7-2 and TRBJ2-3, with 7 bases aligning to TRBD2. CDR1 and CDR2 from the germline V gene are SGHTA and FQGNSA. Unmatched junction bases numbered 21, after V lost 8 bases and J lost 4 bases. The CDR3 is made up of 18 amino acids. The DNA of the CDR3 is TGTGCCAGCGTGGGGGAGCGGGCTAGCGGTTTGGTCGCAGATACGCAGTATTTT. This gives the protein CASVGERASGLVADTQYF.

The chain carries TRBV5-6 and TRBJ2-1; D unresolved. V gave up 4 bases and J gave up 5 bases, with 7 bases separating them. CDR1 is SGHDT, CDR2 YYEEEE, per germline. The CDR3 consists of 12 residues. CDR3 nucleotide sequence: TGTGCCAGCAGCCCGGTGGACAATGAGCAGTTCTTC. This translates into CASSPVDNEQFF.

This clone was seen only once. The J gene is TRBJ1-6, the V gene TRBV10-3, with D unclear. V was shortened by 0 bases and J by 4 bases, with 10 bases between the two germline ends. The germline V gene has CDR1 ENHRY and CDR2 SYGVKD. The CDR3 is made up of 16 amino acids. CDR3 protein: CAISESGQEYNSPLHF. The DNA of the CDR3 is TGTGCCATCAGTGAGTCCGGCCAGGAATATAATTCACCCCTCCACTTT.